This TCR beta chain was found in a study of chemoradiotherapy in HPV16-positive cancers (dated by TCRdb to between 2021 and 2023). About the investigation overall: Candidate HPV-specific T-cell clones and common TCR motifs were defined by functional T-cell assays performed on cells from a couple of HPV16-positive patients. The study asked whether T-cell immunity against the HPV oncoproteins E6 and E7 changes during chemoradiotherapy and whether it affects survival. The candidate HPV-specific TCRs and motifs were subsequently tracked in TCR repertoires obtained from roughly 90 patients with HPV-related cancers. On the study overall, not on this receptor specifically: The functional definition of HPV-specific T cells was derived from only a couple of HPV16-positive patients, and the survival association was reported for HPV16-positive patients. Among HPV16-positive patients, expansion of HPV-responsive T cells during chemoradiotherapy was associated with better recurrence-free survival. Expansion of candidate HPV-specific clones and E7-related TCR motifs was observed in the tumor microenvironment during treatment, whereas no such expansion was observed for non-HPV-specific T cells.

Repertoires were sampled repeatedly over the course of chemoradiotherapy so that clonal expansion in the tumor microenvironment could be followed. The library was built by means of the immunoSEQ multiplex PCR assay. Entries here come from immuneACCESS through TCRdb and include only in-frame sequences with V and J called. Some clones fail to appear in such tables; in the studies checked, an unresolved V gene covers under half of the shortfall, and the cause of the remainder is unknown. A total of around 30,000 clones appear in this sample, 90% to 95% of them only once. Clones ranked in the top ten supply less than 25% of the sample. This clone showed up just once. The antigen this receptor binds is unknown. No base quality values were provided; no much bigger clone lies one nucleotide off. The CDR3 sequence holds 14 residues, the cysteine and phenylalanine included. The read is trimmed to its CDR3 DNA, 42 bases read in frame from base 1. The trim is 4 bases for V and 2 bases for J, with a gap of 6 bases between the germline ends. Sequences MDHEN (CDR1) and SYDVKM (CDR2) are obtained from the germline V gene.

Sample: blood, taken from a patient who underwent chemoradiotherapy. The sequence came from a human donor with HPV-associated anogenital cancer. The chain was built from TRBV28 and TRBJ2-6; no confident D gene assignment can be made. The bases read TGTGCCAGCAGTTGGTTCCCTGGGGCCAACGTCCTGACTTTC. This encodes CASSWFPGANVLTF.